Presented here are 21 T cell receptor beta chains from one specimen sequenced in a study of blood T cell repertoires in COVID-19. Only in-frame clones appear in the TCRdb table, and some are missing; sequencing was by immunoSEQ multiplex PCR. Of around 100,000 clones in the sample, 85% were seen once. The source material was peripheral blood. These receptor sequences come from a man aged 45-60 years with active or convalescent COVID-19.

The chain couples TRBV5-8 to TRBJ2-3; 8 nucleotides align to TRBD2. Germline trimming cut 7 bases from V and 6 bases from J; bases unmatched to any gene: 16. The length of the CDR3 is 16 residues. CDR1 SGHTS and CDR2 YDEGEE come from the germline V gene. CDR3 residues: CASPFLSGSDYDTQYF. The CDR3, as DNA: TGTGCCAGCCCCTTCCTGAGCGGGAGTGATTATGATACGCAGTATTTT.

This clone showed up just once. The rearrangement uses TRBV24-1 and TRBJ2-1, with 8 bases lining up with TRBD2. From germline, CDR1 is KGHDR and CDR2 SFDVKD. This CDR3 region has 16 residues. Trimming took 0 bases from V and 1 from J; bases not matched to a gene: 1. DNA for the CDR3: TGTGCCACCAGTGATTTGACGGGGGGGTCCTACAATGAGCAGTTCTTC. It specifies CATSDLTGGSYNEQFF.

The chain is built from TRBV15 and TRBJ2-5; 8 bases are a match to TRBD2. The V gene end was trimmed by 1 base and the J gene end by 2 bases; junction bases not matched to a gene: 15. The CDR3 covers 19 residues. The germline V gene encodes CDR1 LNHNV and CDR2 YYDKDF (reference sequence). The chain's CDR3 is CATSRAPGGSGNTQETQYF. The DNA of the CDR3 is TGTGCCACCAGCAGAGCCCCCGGGGGTAGCGGGAACACTCAAGAGACCCAGTACTTC.

CDR3 sequence reads: CASRTGIETQYF. In nucleotides, the CDR3 is TGTGCCAGCAGGACAGGGATTGAGACCCAGTACTTC. The chain combines TRBV12-3 or TRBV12-4 with TRBJ2-5, with 7 bases lining up with TRBD1. With V trimmed by 6 bases and J by 5 bases, 3 bases remained unmatched. This CDR3 region has 12 residues.

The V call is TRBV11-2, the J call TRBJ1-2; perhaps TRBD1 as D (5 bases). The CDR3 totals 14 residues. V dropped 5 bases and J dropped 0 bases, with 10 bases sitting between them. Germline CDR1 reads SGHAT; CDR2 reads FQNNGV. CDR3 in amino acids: CASSHRRTNYGYTF. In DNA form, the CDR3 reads TGTGCCAGCAGCCACAGGCGAACTAACTATGGCTACACCTTC.

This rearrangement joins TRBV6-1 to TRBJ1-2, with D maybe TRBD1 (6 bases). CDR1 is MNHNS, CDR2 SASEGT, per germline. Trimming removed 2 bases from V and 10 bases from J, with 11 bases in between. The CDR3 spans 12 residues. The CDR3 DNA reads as TGTGCCAGCAGTGAAATTGGACAGCTCTACACCTTC. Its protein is CASSEIGQLYTF.

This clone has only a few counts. The CDR3 region has the DNA TGTGCCAGCAGCTTGGAGCCTCGGACTGAAGCTTTCTTT. The encoded protein is CASSLEPRTEAFF. The rearrangement uses TRBV5-8 and TRBJ1-1, with D unresolved. CDR3 length: 13 residues. Germline lookup yields CDR1 SGHTS and CDR2 YDEGEE. V was clipped by 0 bases and J by 5 bases, with 8 bases between them.

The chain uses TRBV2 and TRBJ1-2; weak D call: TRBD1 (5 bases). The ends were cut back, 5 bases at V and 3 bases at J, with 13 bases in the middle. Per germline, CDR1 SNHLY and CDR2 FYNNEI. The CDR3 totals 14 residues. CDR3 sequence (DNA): TGTGCCAGCAGTCACAGGCAGCTCGACTATGGCTACACCTTC. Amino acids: CASSHRQLDYGYTF.

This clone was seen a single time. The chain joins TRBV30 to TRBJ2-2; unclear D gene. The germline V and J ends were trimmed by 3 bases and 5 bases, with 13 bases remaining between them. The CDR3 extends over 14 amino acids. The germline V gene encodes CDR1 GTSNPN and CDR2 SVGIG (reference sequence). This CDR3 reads CAWSSDSETGELFF. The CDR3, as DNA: TGTGCCTGGAGCTCCGACTCCGAAACCGGGGAGCTGTTTTTT.

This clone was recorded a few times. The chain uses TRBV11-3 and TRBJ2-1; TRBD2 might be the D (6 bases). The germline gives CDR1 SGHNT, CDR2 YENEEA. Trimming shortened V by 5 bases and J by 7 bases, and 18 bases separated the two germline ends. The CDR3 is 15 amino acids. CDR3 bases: TGTGCCAGCAGCCAAGGAGGGCCCTCGGGGAATGAGCAGTTCTTC. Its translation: CASSQGGPSGNEQFF.

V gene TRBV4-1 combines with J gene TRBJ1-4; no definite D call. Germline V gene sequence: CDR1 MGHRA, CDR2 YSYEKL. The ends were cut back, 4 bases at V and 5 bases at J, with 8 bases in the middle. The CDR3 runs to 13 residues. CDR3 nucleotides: TGCGCCAGCAGCCTCGACAAAAATGAAAAACTGTTTTTT. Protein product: CASSLDKNEKLFF.

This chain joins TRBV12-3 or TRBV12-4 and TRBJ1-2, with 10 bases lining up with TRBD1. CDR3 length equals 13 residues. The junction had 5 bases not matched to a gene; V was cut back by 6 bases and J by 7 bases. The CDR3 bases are TGTGCCAGCAGCTGGGACAGGGGAGGTGGCTACACCTTC. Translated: CASSWDRGGGYTF.

Written as DNA, the CDR3 is TGCAGCGTTGACCTATCCGGGACAGGGATTAGCTATGGCTACACCTTC. It codes for CSVDLSGTGISYGYTF. The rearrangement joins TRBV29-1 to TRBJ1-2, with 9 bases matching TRBD1. With V trimmed by 3 bases and J by 4 bases, 12 bases remained unmatched. The CDR3 length is 16 residues. The germline CDR1 and CDR2 sequences are SQVTM and ANQGSEA.

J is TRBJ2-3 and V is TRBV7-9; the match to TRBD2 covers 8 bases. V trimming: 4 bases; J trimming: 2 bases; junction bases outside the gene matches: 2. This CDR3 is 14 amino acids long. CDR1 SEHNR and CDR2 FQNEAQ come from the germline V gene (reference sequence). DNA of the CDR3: TGTGCCAGCAGCTCGACTAGCGTCACAGATACGCAGTATTTT. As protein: CASSSTSVTDTQYF. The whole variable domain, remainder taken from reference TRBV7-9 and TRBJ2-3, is DTGVSQNPRHKITKRGQNVTFRCDPISEHNRLYWYRQTLGQGPEFLTYFQNEAQLEKSRLLSDRFSAERPKGSFSTLEIQRTEQGDSAMYLCASSSTSVTDTQYFGPGTRLTVL.

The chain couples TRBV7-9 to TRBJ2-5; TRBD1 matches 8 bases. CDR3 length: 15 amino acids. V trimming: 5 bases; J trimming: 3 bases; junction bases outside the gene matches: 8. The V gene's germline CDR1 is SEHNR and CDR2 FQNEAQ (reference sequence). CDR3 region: CASSTRQGTEETQYF. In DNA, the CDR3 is TGTGCCAGCAGCACCCGACAGGGGACGGAAGAGACCCAGTACTTC.

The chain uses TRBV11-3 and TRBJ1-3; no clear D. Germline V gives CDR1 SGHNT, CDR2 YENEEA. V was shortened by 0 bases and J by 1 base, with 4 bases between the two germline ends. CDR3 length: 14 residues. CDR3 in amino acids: CASSLDRSGNTIYF. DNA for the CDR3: TGTGCCAGCAGCTTAGACAGGTCTGGAAACACCATATATTTT.

Written as DNA, the CDR3 is TGTGCCAGCACCTCGGGGACTCAAGCTTACGAGCAGTACTTC. Amino acid sequence: CASTSGTQAYEQYF. The chain links TRBV5-5 to TRBJ2-7; a possible D gene is TRBD2 (6 bases). Trimming shortened V by 6 bases and J by 4 bases, and 17 bases separated the two germline ends. The CDR3 spans 14 residues. Germline values: CDR1 SGHKS, CDR2 YYEKEE (reference sequence).

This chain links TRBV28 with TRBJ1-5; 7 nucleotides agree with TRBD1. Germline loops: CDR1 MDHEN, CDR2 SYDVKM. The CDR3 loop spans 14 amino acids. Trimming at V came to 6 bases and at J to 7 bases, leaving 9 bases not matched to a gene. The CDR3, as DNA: TGTGCCAGCAGGGAGACAGGGAGAAGCCAGCCCCAGCATTTT. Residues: CASRETGRSQPQHF.

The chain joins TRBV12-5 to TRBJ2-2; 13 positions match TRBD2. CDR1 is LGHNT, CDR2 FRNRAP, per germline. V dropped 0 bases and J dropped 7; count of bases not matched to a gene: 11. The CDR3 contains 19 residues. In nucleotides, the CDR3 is TGTGCTAGTGGTTTGGTACGAGGGACTAGCGGGAAAGGGAACGGGGAGCTGTTTTTT. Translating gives CASGLVRGTSGKGNGELFF. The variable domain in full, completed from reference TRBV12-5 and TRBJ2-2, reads DARVTQTPRHKVTEMGQEVTMRCQPILGHNTVFWYRQTMMQGLELLAYFRNRAPLDDSGMPKDRFSAEMPDATLATLKIQPSEPRDSAVYFCASGLVRGTSGKGNGELFFGEGSRLTVL.

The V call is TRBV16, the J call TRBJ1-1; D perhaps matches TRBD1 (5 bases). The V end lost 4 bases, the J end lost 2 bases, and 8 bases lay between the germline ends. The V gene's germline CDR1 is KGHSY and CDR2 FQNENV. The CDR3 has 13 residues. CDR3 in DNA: TGTGCCAGCAGCCTGACAGTTAACACTGAAGCTTTCTTT. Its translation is CASSLTVNTEAFF. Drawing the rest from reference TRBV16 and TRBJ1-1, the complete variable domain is GEEVAQTPKHLVRGEGQKAKLYCAPIKGHSYVFWYQQVLKNEFKFLISFQNENVFDETGMPKERFSAKCLPNSPCSLEIQATKLEDSAVYFCASSLTVNTEAFFGQGTRLTVV.

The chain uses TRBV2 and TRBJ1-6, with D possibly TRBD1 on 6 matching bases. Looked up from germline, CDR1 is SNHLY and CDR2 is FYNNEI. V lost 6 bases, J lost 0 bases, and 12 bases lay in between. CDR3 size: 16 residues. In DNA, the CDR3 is TGTGCCAGCAGCCCCGACAGGAGCTCCTATAATTCACCCCTCCACTTT. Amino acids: CASSPDRSSYNSPLHF.